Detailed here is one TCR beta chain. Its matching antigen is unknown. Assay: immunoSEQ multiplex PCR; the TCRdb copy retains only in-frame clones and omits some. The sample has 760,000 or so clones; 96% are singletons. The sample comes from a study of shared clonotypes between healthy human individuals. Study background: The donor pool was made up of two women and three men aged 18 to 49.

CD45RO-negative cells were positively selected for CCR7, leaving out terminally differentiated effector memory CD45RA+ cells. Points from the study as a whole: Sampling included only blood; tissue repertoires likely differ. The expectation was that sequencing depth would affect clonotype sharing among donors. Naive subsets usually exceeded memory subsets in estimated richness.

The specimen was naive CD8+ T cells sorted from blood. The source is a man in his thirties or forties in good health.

CDR3 sequence (DNA): TGCAGCGGGGGACGGATTAACACTGAAGCTTTCTTT. Its translation: CSGGRINTEAFF. The chain is built from TRBV29-1 and TRBJ1-1, with a weak D call TRBD1 (5 bases). The V end was cut by 7 bases, the J end by 2 bases, with 11 bases between. Germline CDR1 and CDR2: SQVTM and ANQGSEA. The CDR3 has 12 residues.